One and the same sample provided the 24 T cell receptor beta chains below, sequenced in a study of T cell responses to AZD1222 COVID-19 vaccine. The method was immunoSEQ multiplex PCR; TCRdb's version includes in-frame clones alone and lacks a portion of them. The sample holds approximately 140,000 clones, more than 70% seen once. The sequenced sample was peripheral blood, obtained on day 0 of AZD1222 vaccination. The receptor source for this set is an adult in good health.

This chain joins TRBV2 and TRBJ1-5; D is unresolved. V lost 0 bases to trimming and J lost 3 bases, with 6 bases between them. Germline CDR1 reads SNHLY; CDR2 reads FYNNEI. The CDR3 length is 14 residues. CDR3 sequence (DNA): TGTGCCAGCAGTGAAGCGAATCCCAATCAGCCCCAGCATTTT. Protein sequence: CASSEANPNQPQHF.

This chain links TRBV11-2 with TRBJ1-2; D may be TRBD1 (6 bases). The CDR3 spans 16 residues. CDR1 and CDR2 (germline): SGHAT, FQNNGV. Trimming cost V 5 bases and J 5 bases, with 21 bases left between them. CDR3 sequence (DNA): TGTGCCAGCAGCCGACGAAGAGAGGACAGAATATATGGCTACACCTTC. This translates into CASSRRREDRIYGYTF. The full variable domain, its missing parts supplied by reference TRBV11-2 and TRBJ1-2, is EAGVAQSPRYKIIEKRQSVAFWCNPISGHATLYWYQQILGQGPKLLIQFQNNGVVDDSQLPKDRFSAERLKGVDSTLKIQPAKLEDSAVYLCASSRRREDRIYGYTFGSGTRLTVV.

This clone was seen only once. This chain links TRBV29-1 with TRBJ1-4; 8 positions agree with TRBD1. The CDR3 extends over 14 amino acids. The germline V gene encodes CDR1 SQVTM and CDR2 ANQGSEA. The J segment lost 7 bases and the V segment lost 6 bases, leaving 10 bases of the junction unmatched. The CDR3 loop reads CSVADRGLSEKLFF. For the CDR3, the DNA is TGCAGCGTCGCCGACAGGGGCCTATCTGAAAAACTGTTTTTT. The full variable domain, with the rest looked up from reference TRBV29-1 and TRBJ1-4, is SAVISQKPSRDICQRGTSLTIQCQVDSQVTMMFWYRQQPGQSLTLIATANQGSEATYESGFVIDKFPISRPNLTFSTLTVSNMSPEDSSIYLCSVADRGLSEKLFFGSGTQLSVL.

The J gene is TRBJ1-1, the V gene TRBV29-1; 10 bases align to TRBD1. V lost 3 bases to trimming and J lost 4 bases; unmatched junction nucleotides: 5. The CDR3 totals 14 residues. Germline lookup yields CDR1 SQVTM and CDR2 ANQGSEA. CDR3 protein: CSVETGQGGTEAFF. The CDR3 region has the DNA TGCAGCGTTGAGACAGGACAGGGGGGCACTGAAGCTTTCTTT.

For the CDR3, the DNA is TGCGCCAGCAGCCCAAAAACTAGCGGGTTCCCCTACGAGCAGTACTTC. Amino acids: CASSPKTSGFPYEQYF. V usage is TRBV4-3 and J usage is TRBJ2-7, with TRBD2 matching 9 bases. The length of the CDR3 is 16 residues. After removal of 4 bases from V and 2 bases from J, the junction contained 9 bases not matched to a gene. CDR1 is LGHNA, CDR2 YSLEER, per germline.

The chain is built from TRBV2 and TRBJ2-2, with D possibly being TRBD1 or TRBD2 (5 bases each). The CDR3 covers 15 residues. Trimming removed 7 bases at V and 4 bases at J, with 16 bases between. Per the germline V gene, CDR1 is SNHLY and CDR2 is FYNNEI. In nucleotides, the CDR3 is TGTGCCAGCACTCGAGAGGGCAGGGCCACCGGGGAGCTGTTTTTT. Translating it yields CASTREGRATGELFF.

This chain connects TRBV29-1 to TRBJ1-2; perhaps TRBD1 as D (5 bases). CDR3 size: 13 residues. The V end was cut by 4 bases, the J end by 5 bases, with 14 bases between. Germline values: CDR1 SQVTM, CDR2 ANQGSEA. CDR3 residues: CSVGLGLGYGYTF. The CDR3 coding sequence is TGCAGCGTTGGACTGGGGCTCGGGTATGGCTACACCTTC.

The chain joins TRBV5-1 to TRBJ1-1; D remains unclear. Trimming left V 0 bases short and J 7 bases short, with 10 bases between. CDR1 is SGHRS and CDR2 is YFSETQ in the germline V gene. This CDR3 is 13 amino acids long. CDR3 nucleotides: TGCGCCAGCAGCTTGGAGGGCCCGCATGAAGCTTTCTTT. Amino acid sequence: CASSLEGPHEAFF.

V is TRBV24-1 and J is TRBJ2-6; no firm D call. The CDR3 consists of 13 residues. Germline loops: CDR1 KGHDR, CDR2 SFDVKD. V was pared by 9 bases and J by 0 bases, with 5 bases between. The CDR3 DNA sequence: TGTGCCACCTCCGGCTCTGGGGCCAACGTCCTGACTTTC. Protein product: CATSGSGANVLTF.

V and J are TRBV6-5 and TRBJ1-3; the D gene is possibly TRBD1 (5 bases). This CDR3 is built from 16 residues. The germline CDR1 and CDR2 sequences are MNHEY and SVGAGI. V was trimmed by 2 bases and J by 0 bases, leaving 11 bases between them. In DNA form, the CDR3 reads TGTGCCAGCAGTTACAGAATAGGGGTCTCTGGAAACACCATATATTTT. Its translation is CASSYRIGVSGNTIYF.

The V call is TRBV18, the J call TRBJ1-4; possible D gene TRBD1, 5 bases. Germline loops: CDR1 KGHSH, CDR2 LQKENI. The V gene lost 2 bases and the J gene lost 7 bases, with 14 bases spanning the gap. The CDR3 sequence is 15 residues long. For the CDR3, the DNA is TGTGCCAGCTCACCATCCAAGGGGCAAGGTGAAAAACTGTTTTTT. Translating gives CASSPSKGQGEKLFF.

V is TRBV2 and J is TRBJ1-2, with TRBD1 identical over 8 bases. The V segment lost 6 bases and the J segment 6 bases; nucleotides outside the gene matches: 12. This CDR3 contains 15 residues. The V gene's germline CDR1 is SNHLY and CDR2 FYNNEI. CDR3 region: CASSPRPGQVDGYTF. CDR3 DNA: TGTGCCAGCAGCCCCCGCCCGGGACAGGTGGATGGCTACACCTTC.

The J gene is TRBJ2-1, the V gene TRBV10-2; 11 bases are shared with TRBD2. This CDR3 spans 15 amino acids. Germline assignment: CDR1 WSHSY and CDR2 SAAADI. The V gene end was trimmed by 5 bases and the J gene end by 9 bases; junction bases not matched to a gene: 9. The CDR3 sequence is CASSLLSGGASEQFF. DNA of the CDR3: TGCGCCAGCAGTCTTCTTAGCGGGGGGGCTAGTGAGCAGTTCTTC.

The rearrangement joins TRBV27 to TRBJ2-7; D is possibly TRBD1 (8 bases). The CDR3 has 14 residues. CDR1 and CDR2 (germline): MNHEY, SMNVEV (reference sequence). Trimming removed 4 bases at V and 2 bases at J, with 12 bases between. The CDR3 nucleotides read TGTGCCAGCAGTTGGACAGGGACTACCTACGAGCAGTACTTC. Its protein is CASSWTGTTYEQYF.

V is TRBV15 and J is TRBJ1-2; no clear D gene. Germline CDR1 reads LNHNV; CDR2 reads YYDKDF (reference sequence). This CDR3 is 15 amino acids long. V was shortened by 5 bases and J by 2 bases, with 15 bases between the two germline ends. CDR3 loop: CATSPTWRVNYGYTF. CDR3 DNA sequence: TGTGCCACCAGCCCCACCTGGCGGGTAAACTATGGCTACACCTTC.

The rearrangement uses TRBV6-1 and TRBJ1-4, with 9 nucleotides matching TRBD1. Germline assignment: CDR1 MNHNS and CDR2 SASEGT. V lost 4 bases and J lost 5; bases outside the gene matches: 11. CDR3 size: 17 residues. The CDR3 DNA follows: TGTGCCAGCAGTGGGCCGGGACAGGGTTCGGGGAATGAAAAACTGTTTTTT. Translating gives CASSGPGQGSGNEKLFF.

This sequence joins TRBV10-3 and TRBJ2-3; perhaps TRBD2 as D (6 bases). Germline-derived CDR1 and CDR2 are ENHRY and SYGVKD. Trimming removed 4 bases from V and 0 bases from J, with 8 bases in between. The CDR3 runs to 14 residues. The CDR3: CAISVAGSTDTQYF. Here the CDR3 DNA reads TGTGCCATCAGTGTTGCGGGGAGCACAGATACGCAGTATTTT.

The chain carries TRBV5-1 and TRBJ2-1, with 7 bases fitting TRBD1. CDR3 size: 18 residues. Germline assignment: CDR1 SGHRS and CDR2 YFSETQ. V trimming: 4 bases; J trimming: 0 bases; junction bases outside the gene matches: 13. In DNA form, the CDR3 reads TGCGCCAGCAGCCGTCTTGGCACGACAGGGACCTCCTACAATGAGCAGTTCTTC. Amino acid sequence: CASSRLGTTGTSYNEQFF.

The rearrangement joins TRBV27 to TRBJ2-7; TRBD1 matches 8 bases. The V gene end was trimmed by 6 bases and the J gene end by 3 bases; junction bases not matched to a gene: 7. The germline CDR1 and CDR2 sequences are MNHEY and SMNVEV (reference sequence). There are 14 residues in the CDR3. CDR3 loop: CASRRQGNFYEQYF. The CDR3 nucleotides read TGTGCCAGCAGAAGACAGGGGAATTTCTACGAGCAGTACTTC.

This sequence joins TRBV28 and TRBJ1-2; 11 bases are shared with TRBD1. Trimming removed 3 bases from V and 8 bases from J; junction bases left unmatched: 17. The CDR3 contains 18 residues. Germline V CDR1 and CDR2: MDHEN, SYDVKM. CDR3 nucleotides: TGTGCCAGCAGTTTTGGGGCTGTATCATGGGACAGGGGGGGAGGCTACACCTTC. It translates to CASSFGAVSWDRGGGYTF.

CDR3 nucleotides: TGTGCCAGCAGCCGAGCGGGTCTTTCCTACGAGCAGTACTTC. Translation: CASSRAGLSYEQYF. The chain has TRBV6-5 and TRBJ2-7, with D maybe TRBD2 (6 bases). Germline-derived CDR1 and CDR2 are MNHEY and SVGAGI. The CDR3 sequence is 14 residues long. Trimming took off 6 bases at V and 1 base at J, with 13 bases between the two ends.

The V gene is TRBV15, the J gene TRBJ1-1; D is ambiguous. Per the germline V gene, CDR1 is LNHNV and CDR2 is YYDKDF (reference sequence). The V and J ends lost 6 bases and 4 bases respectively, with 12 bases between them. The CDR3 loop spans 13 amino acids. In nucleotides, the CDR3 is TGTGCCACCAGGAATCAATTTCTCACTGAAGCTTTCTTT. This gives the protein CATRNQFLTEAFF.

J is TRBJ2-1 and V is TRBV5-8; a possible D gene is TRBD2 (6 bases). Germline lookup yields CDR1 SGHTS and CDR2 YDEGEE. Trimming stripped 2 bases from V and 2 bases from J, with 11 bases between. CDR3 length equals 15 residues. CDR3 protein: CASSFPRGAYNEQFF. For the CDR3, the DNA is TGTGCCAGCAGCTTCCCTCGCGGGGCCTACAATGAGCAGTTCTTC.

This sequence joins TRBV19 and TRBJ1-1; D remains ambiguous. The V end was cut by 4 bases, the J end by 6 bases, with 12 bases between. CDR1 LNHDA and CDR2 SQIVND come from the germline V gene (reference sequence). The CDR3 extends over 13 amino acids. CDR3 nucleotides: TGTGCCAGTAGTACAACCCCTGAAGCTGAAGCTTTCTTT. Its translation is CASSTTPEAEAFF.